A single sample gave rise to the 25 T cell receptor beta chains below, sequenced in a study of beta chain features in type 1 diabetes (dated by TCRdb to 2016 to 2018). The library was prepared using the immunoSEQ multiplex PCR assay. The entire amount of isolated RNA was reverse transcribed using the High Capacity cDNA Reverse Transcription Kit, so the sequenced TCRB transcripts were expressed ones. Sourced from immuneACCESS, this table was stored by TCRdb with only in-frame sequences that have V and J called. A share of the clones is absent; for the studies checked, an unresolved V gene accounts for under half, and the remainder has no known explanation. The sample data list about 140,000 clones, and less than 8.5% of these were observed just once. The ten top clones hold about 1.3% of the sample. The source material was central memory CD4+ T cells from blood. These receptors originate from a woman in her thirties in good health.

V usage is TRBV9 and J usage is TRBJ2-7, with 8 nucleotides matching TRBD2. J gave up 6 bases and V 2 bases, and 4 bases lay outside the gene matches. The V gene's germline CDR1 is SGDLS and CDR2 YYNGEE. The CDR3 extends over 13 amino acids. CDR3 sequence reads: CASSVGLVGEQYF. As DNA, the CDR3 is TGTGCCAGCAGCGTGGGACTAGTGGGCGAGCAGTACTTC.

This clone occurred a few times. V gene TRBV25-1 combines with J gene TRBJ1-2; a possible D gene is TRBD1 (6 bases). Germline V CDR1 and CDR2: MGHDK, SYGVNS. The ends were cut back, 6 bases at V and 8 bases at J, with 13 bases in the middle. The CDR3 covers 12 residues. CDR3 in amino acids: CASSQNREGYTF. CDR3 in DNA: TGTGCCAGCAGCCAAAACAGGGAGGGCTACACCTTC.

The rearrangement links TRBV19 to TRBJ2-1; 8 bases agree with TRBD2. This CDR3 spans 12 amino acids. CDR1 LNHDA and CDR2 SQIVND come from the germline V gene (reference sequence). Germline trimming cut 4 bases from V and 9 bases from J; bases unmatched to any gene: 2. The CDR3 loop is CASSTTSGEQFF. The CDR3 nucleotides are TGTGCCAGTAGTACTACTAGCGGTGAGCAGTTCTTC. Using reference TRBV19 and TRBJ2-1 for the parts outside the CDR3, the full variable domain is DGGITQSPKYLFRKEGQNVTLSCEQNLNHDAMYWYRQDPGQGLRLIYYSQIVNDFQKGDIAEGYSVSREKKESFPLTVTSAQKNPTAFYLCASSTTSGEQFFGPGTRLTVL.

There are a few counts of this clone. The DNA for the CDR3 is TGTGCCAGCACCTTTGGGACAGGGAACAATGAGCAGTTCTTC. Translated: CASTFGTGNNEQFF. The rearrangement uses TRBV6-1 and TRBJ2-1; TRBD1 matches 9 bases. J lost 5 bases, V lost 7 bases, and 6 bases had no gene match. CDR3 size: 14 residues. Germline CDR1 reads MNHNS; CDR2 reads SASEGT.

V usage is TRBV10-3 and J usage is TRBJ2-1; TRBD1 might be the D (7 bases). CDR3 size: 12 residues. The germline V gene encodes CDR1 ENHRY and CDR2 SYGVKD. The ends were cut back, 5 bases at V and 7 bases at J, with 9 bases in the middle. The CDR3 protein is CAISSGGNEQFF. The CDR3, as DNA: TGTGCCATCAGTTCAGGGGGGAATGAGCAGTTCTTC.

This chain connects TRBV2 to TRBJ1-3; D unclear. The V gene's germline CDR1 is SNHLY and CDR2 FYNNEI. V dropped 4 bases and J dropped 0 bases, with 13 bases sitting between them. The CDR3 consists of 16 residues. In DNA form, the CDR3 reads TGTGCCAGCAGTGGCCAGCGGATGAGCTCTGGAAACACCATATATTTT. It is translated as CASSGQRMSSGNTIYF.

This chain joins TRBV5-1 and TRBJ2-5, with D perhaps TRBD1 (6 bases). This CDR3 has 14 amino acids. V lost 5 bases to trimming and J lost 4 bases, with 15 bases between them. CDR1 and CDR2 from the germline V gene are SGHRS and YFSETQ. The CDR3 protein is CASRLMDSSETQYF. The CDR3 DNA is TGCGCCAGCAGATTGATGGACAGTTCAGAGACCCAGTACTTC.

This clone was recorded many times. The V and J genes are TRBV4-3 and TRBJ2-5; 8 bases are shared with TRBD2. The germline CDR1 and CDR2 sequences are LGHNA and YSLEER. The CDR3 is 18 residues long. Losses at the gene ends were 0 bases for V and 4 bases for J; bases not matched to a gene: 13. The CDR3 DNA follows: TGCGCCAGCAGCCAAGATGTAAACGCGGGGGGATTGGGAGAGACCCAGTACTTC. Protein sequence: CASSQDVNAGGLGETQYF.

The chain joins TRBV15 to TRBJ2-7, with 10 bases matching TRBD2. CDR1 LNHNV and CDR2 YYDKDF come from the germline V gene (reference sequence). The V segment lost 0 bases and the J segment 5 bases; nucleotides outside the gene matches: 7. The CDR3 has 16 amino acids. The CDR3: CATSRELAGATDEQYF. The CDR3 nucleotides are TGTGCCACCAGCAGAGAGCTAGCGGGGGCCACCGACGAGCAGTACTTC.

This clone was counted a few times. V is TRBV7-9 and J is TRBJ2-7; 8 bases are shared with TRBD2. This CDR3 region has 14 residues. Germline CDR1 reads SEHNR; CDR2 reads FQNEAQ (reference sequence). V dropped 3 bases and J dropped 5; count of bases not matched to a gene: 6. Here the CDR3 reads CASSFGAGVDEQYF. CDR3 sequence (DNA): TGTGCCAGCAGCTTTGGAGCGGGAGTCGACGAGCAGTACTTC.

This chain uses TRBV7-2 with TRBJ2-7; D is unresolved. Germline V CDR1 and CDR2: SGHTA, FQGNSA. The CDR3 has 14 amino acids. Trimming removed 6 bases at V and 4 bases at J, with 16 bases between. This CDR3 reads CASRDLRHPYEQYF. The CDR3 DNA reads as TGTGCCAGCAGGGATTTAAGACACCCTTACGAGCAGTACTTC.

The V call is TRBV9, the J call TRBJ2-1, with 9 bases aligning to TRBD2. The germline CDR1 and CDR2 sequences are SGDLS and YYNGEE. The CDR3 covers 16 residues. Losses at the gene ends were 1 base for V and 0 bases for J; bases not matched to a gene: 2. CDR3 in DNA: TGTGCCAGCAGCGTACTAGCGGGGCTCTCCTACAATGAGCAGTTCTTC. As protein: CASSVLAGLSYNEQFF. The full variable domain, with the rest looked up from reference TRBV9 and TRBJ2-1, is DSGVTQTPKHLITATGQRVTLRCSPRSGDLSVYWYQQSLDQGLQFLIQYYNGEERAKGNILERFSAQQFPDLHSELNLSSLELGDSALYFCASSVLAGLSYNEQFFGPGTRLTVL.

The chain carries TRBV14 and TRBJ1-2; possibly TRBD1 for D (5 bases). Germline V gene sequence: CDR1 SGHDN, CDR2 FVKESK. The CDR3 is 13 residues long. V lost 2 bases and J lost 7, with 11 bases in between. The CDR3 sequence is CASSQNFGGGYTF. The DNA for the CDR3 is TGTGCCAGCAGCCAAAATTTCGGGGGTGGCTACACCTTC. Full variable domain (missing parts from reference TRBV14 and TRBJ1-2): EAGVTQFPSHSVIEKGQTVTLRCDPISGHDNLYWYRRVMGKEIKFLLHFVKESKQDESGMPNNRFLAERTGGTYSTLKVQPAELEDSGVYFCASSQNFGGGYTFGSGTRLTVV.

This clone was counted a few times. This chain links TRBV29-1 with TRBJ2-1; 7 bases align to TRBD1. Germline V lookup: CDR1 SQVTM, CDR2 ANQGSEA. CDR3 length: 13 amino acids. Here the CDR3 reads CTSTQGAYNEQFF. DNA for the CDR3: TGCACCTCAACCCAGGGGGCCTACAATGAGCAGTTCTTC.

This clone was detected only a few times. The chain links TRBV11-2 to TRBJ1-2; 7 bases are a match to TRBD1. The CDR3 contains 16 residues. CDR1 is SGHAT and CDR2 is FQNNGV in the germline V gene. J gave up 4 bases and V 5 bases, and 13 bases lay outside the gene matches. CDR3 coding DNA: TGTGCCAGCAGCCCCTACGACAGGGAAACAGGCTATGGCTACACCTTC. It yields the protein CASSPYDRETGYGYTF. Looking up the rest from reference TRBV11-2 and TRBJ1-2 gives the full variable domain: EAGVAQSPRYKIIEKRQSVAFWCNPISGHATLYWYQQILGQGPKLLIQFQNNGVVDDSQLPKDRFSAERLKGVDSTLKIQPAKLEDSAVYLCASSPYDRETGYGYTFGSGTRLTVV.

This clone was seen a handful of times. V usage is TRBV7-9 and J usage is TRBJ2-1, with TRBD2 matching over 14 bases. Per germline, CDR1 SEHNR and CDR2 FQNEAQ (reference sequence). V was pared by 5 bases and J by 7 bases, with 10 bases of the junction left unmatched. The CDR3 extends over 17 amino acids. CDR3 protein: CASSAHRLAGGCNEQFF. The CDR3 coding sequence is TGTGCCAGCAGCGCCCACAGACTAGCGGGAGGGTGTAATGAGCAGTTCTTC.

A few counts support this clone. This chain connects TRBV15 to TRBJ2-1; 8 bases align to TRBD1. The V segment lost 3 bases and the J segment 7 bases; nucleotides outside the gene matches: 8. Per the germline V gene, CDR1 is LNHNV and CDR2 is YYDKDF (reference sequence). The CDR3 spans 15 residues. CDR3 in amino acids: CATSRDWTGRNEQFF. The CDR3 DNA is TGTGCCACCAGCAGGGACTGGACAGGGCGGAATGAGCAGTTCTTC.

This clone was observed a handful of times. This CDR3 is CASTRDTGSSYNEQFF. The DNA for the CDR3 is TGCGCCAGCACCCGGGATACAGGGAGCTCCTACAATGAGCAGTTCTTC. The chain has TRBV5-1 and TRBJ2-1; perhaps TRBD1 as D (6 bases). V shed 6 bases and J shed 0 bases, with 16 bases lying between them. Germline V lookup: CDR1 SGHRS, CDR2 YFSETQ. The CDR3 has 16 amino acids.

The V gene is TRBV6-5, the J gene TRBJ2-1, with 7 bases identical to TRBD2. CDR1 and CDR2 (germline): MNHEY, SVGAGI. The CDR3 consists of 16 residues. V dropped 0 bases and J dropped 7; count of bases not matched to a gene: 9. The CDR3 DNA sequence: TGTGCCAGCAGTTACTCCCAGCGGGGACGTAAGAATGAGCAGTTCTTC. Amino acids: CASSYSQRGRKNEQFF.

This clone turned up a few times. V is TRBV11-2 and J is TRBJ1-2, with 8 bases that match TRBD1. Trimming took 4 bases from V and 4 from J; bases not matched to a gene: 5. Germline lookup yields CDR1 SGHAT and CDR2 FQNNGV. This CDR3 contains 14 residues. CDR3 nucleotide sequence: TGTGCCAGCAGCTCGTCGACAGGGGCCTATGGCTACACCTTC. It yields the protein CASSSSTGAYGYTF.

This clone was counted ten times or more. V usage is TRBV13 and J usage is TRBJ2-7; 13 bases line up with TRBD2. This CDR3 contains 15 residues. V lost 4 bases and J lost 7; bases outside the gene matches: 7. In germline, CDR1 is PRHDT, CDR2 FYEKMQ (reference sequence). This chain's CDR3 is CASSSGTSGAGEQYF. For the CDR3, the DNA is TGTGCCAGCAGCTCCGGGACTAGCGGGGCGGGAGAGCAGTACTTC. Based on the CDR3 plus reference TRBV13 and TRBJ2-7, the full variable domain is AAGVIQSPRHLIKEKRETATLKCYPIPRHDTVYWYQQGPGQDPQFLISFYEKMQSDKGSIPDRFSAQQFSDYHSELNMSSLELGDSALYFCASSSGTSGAGEQYFGPGTRLTVT.

This clone was observed a handful of times. This chain links TRBV27 with TRBJ1-1; 12 positions match TRBD1. The CDR3 spans 18 residues. Trimming at V came to 5 bases and at J to 1 base, leaving 11 bases not matched to a gene. Germline assignment: CDR1 MNHEY and CDR2 SMNVEV (reference sequence). CDR3 DNA sequence: TGTGCCAGCAGTCCTCCACCGGGACAGGGGGCATGGAACACTGAAGCTTTCTTT. This gives the protein CASSPPPGQGAWNTEAFF.

The gene calls are TRBV30 and TRBJ2-5, with D possibly matching TRBD1 (6 bases). Germline CDR1 reads GTSNPN; CDR2 reads SVGIG (reference sequence). CDR3 length: 14 amino acids. The V end was cut by 4 bases, the J end by 4 bases, with 16 bases between. The CDR3 sequence: CAWTSLQGRETQYF. The CDR3 nucleotides are TGTGCCTGGACTTCACTACAGGGAAGAGAGACCCAGTACTTC.

This clone has more than one count but fewer than ten. The chain is built from TRBV11-2 and TRBJ2-7; 10 nucleotides match TRBD1. The V segment lost 1 base and the J segment 4 bases; nucleotides outside the gene matches: 7. The germline V gene has CDR1 SGHAT and CDR2 FQNNGV. The CDR3 is 16 residues long. For the CDR3, the DNA is TGTGCCAGCAGCTTAGCAGGGACAGGGGTGATGTACGAGCAGTACTTC. Translation gives CASSLAGTGVMYEQYF. Combining the CDR3 with reference TRBV11-2 and TRBJ2-7 gives the whole variable domain EAGVAQSPRYKIIEKRQSVAFWCNPISGHATLYWYQQILGQGPKLLIQFQNNGVVDDSQLPKDRFSAERLKGVDSTLKIQPAKLEDSAVYLCASSLAGTGVMYEQYFGPGTRLTVT.

This clone appeared a few times. The CDR3 sequence is CSVVRVEAEAFF. The DNA for the CDR3 is TGCAGCGTTGTCAGGGTAGAGGCTGAAGCTTTCTTT. The V and J genes are TRBV29-1 and TRBJ1-1; possible D gene TRBD1, 5 bases. The V gene's germline CDR1 is SQVTM and CDR2 ANQGSEA. Deletions cut 4 bases from V and 6 bases from J, with 12 bases between. There are 12 residues in the CDR3. Full variable domain (outside the CDR3, taken from reference TRBV29-1 and TRBJ1-1): SAVISQKPSRDICQRGTSLTIQCQVDSQVTMMFWYRQQPGQSLTLIATANQGSEATYESGFVIDKFPISRPNLTFSTLTVSNMSPEDSSIYLCSVVRVEAEAFFGQGTRLTVV.